This T cell receptor (beta chain) was retrieved from a study of blood T cell repertoires in COVID-19. In the study overall: Samples came from the United States, Italy and Spain, spanning acute and convalescent COVID-19. Sources were T cells, B-cell-depleted T cells, or PBMCs; the material itself was cDNA or gDNA.

Authors' processing steps: Cell counts per sample came from amplifying reference gene primers. Libraries were prepared by immunoSEQ multiplex PCR; TCRdb keeps only in-frame clonotypes and omits some of them. V and J calls and clone size come straight from that table; D and trimming were deduced from the DNA. The data hold roughly 200,000 clones, with around 79% observed a single time. V lost 4 bases to trimming and J lost 7 bases, with 18 bases between them. This CDR3 spans 15 amino acids. Germline-derived CDR1 and CDR2 are SGHNT and YYREEE (reference sequence). The rearrangement joins TRBV5-4 to TRBJ2-1, with D possibly matching TRBD2 (6 bases). The sequenced sample consisted of peripheral blood. This TCR was recovered from a man aged 45 to 65 who had recovered from COVID-19. The CDR3 sequence is CASSPRAGWENEQFF. In DNA form, the CDR3 reads TGTGCCAGCAGCCCGCGGGCGGGATGGGAGAATGAGCAGTTCTTC.